The 18 T cell receptor beta chains below all came from one sample that was sequenced in a study of T cells in localized non-small cell lung cancer. Sequencing used immunoSEQ multiplex PCR; TCRdb keeps in-frame clones, though not all of them. This table holds 72,000 or so clones, 80% to 90% found once. This specimen consisted of peripheral blood, obtained before any cancer treatment. The receptors originated from a female donor older than 55 with stage I lung adenocarcinoma.

The chain couples TRBV6-5 to TRBJ1-2, with TRBD1 as a possible D gene (6 bases). From germline, CDR1 is MNHEY and CDR2 SVGAGI. The CDR3 is made up of 14 amino acids. V was clipped by 6 bases and J by 4 bases, with 15 bases between them. The CDR3 reads CASRLQGSGYGYTF. CDR3 nucleotides: TGTGCCAGCAGGTTACAGGGATCGGGCTATGGCTACACCTTC.

This rearrangement joins TRBV28 to TRBJ1-2; 12 bases agree with TRBD1. Germline V gives CDR1 MDHEN, CDR2 SYDVKM. V was pared by 3 bases and J by 8 bases, with 13 bases of the junction left unmatched. CDR3 length: 17 residues. CDR3 nucleotide sequence: TGTGCCAGCAGTTTTGGGACAGGGGGCAAGATCCTTCACGGCTACACCTTC. Amino acid sequence: CASSFGTGGKILHGYTF.

This clone was observed a single time. The chain joins TRBV5-1 to TRBJ2-7, with 7 bases that match TRBD2. The trim removed 3 bases at V and 4 bases at J, leaving 1 base unmatched. CDR3 length equals 12 residues. Germline CDR1 reads SGHRS; CDR2 reads YFSETQ. CDR3 bases: TGCGCCAGCAGCTATAGCGGGTACGAGCAGTACTTC. It specifies CASSYSGYEQYF.

V gene TRBV9 combines with J gene TRBJ2-5; the D gene is possibly TRBD2 (5 bases). This CDR3 region has 14 residues. V shed 4 bases and J shed 4 bases, with 14 bases lying between them. CDR1 SGDLS and CDR2 YYNGEE come from the germline V gene. The CDR3 loop reads CASSPRLAGETQYF. In nucleotides, the CDR3 is TGTGCCAGCAGCCCCCGGCTAGCTGGAGAGACCCAGTACTTC. Full variable domain (missing parts from reference TRBV9 and TRBJ2-5): DSGVTQTPKHLITATGQRVTLRCSPRSGDLSVYWYQQSLDQGLQFLIQYYNGEERAKGNILERFSAQQFPDLHSELNLSSLELGDSALYFCASSPRLAGETQYFGPGTRLLVL.

This sequence joins TRBV6-5 and TRBJ2-7; maybe TRBD2 (5 bases). In germline, CDR1 is MNHEY, CDR2 SVGAGI. The CDR3 loop spans 14 amino acids. Deletions cut 4 bases from V and 0 bases from J, with 10 bases between. The CDR3 coding sequence is TGTGCCAGCAGTTCGGGATCACTCTCCTACGAGCAGTACTTC. Its translation is CASSSGSLSYEQYF.

Regarding this clone: One end of the junction fails to match germline, which may point to a read error. The rearrangement links TRBV7-7 to TRBJ2-3; the D is unclear. Per the germline V gene, CDR1 is SSHAT and CDR2 is FNYEAQ (reference sequence). This CDR3 spans 13 amino acids. CDR3: CASSLDSRDTQYF. CDR3 coding DNA: TGTGCTAGCAGCTTAGATTCTCGGGATACGCAGTATTTT.

This CDR3 reads CASSPDRGPNNEQFF. The CDR3 DNA sequence: TGTGCCAGCAGTCCCGACAGGGGACCGAACAATGAGCAGTTCTTC. V gene TRBV6-5 combines with J gene TRBJ2-1; 8 nucleotides agree with TRBD1. With V trimmed by 5 bases and J by 5 bases, 8 bases remained unmatched. Germline V lookup: CDR1 MNHEY, CDR2 SVGAGI. CDR3 length: 15 residues.

V usage is TRBV7-2 and J usage is TRBJ1-5; D may be TRBD1 (5 bases). There are 14 residues in the CDR3. Trimming pared 5 bases from V and 0 bases from J, leaving 8 bases between. CDR1 and CDR2 from the germline V gene are SGHTA and FQGNSA. The CDR3 region is CASSADSSNQPQHF. In DNA form, the CDR3 reads TGTGCCAGCAGCGCAGACAGTAGCAATCAGCCCCAGCATTTT.

The rearrangement uses TRBV9 and TRBJ2-1, with unresolved D. The V gene's germline CDR1 is SGDLS and CDR2 YYNGEE. V shed 0 bases and J shed 9 bases, with 7 bases lying between them. This CDR3 region has 12 residues. CDR3 sequence reads: CASSVGRGEQFF. The CDR3 DNA reads as TGTGCCAGCAGCGTAGGACGCGGTGAGCAGTTCTTC.

The chain employs TRBV9 and TRBJ2-3, with a possible D match to TRBD1 (7 bases). Germline V gene data show CDR1 as SGDLS and CDR2 as YYNGEE. This CDR3 contains 16 residues. V was pared by 4 bases and J by 0 bases, with 15 bases between. CDR3 sequence: CASSSGGYYSTDTQYF. DNA of the CDR3: TGTGCCAGCAGCTCAGGGGGGTATTATAGCACAGATACGCAGTATTTT.

The CDR3 region has the DNA TGTGCCAGCAGCTTGGTAGGGACTCAAGAGACCCAGTACTTC. Translation gives CASSLVGTQETQYF. The chain is built from TRBV5-8 and TRBJ2-5; maybe TRBD2 (6 bases). The ends were cut back, 0 bases at V and 2 bases at J, with 8 bases in the middle. The CDR3 contains 14 residues. Germline loops: CDR1 SGHTS, CDR2 YDEGEE.

The chain couples TRBV19 to TRBJ1-3; D is possibly TRBD1 (5 bases). With 6 bases removed from V and 0 bases from J, the gap between germline ends came to 15 bases. The CDR3 is made up of 16 amino acids. CDR1 is LNHDA, CDR2 SQIVND, per germline (reference sequence). The CDR3: CASSIPGGRSGNTIYF. CDR3 sequence (DNA): TGTGCCAGTAGCATCCCCGGGGGTCGCTCTGGAAACACCATATATTTT.

This clone was counted a few times. The chain couples TRBV7-9 to TRBJ2-1, with D possibly being TRBD1 (5 bases). Germline V gene sequence: CDR1 SEHNR, CDR2 FQNEAQ (reference sequence). The CDR3 sequence is 16 residues long. V was clipped by 3 bases and J by 4 bases, with 16 bases between them. This CDR3 reads CASSFGQIFVYNEQFF. The CDR3, as DNA: TGTGCCAGCAGCTTCGGACAAATCTTTGTATACAATGAGCAGTTCTTC.

The rearrangement joins TRBV7-9 to TRBJ2-3; perhaps TRBD1 as D (5 bases). Germline V lookup: CDR1 SEHNR, CDR2 FQNEAQ (reference sequence). The CDR3 totals 15 residues. V was clipped by 1 base and J by 2 bases, with 10 bases between them. CDR3 bases: TGTGCCAGCAGCTTAGTTAAACAGGCCACAGATACGCAGTATTTT. Residues: CASSLVKQATDTQYF.

The chain employs TRBV30 and TRBJ2-7, with D possibly being TRBD2 (5 bases). This CDR3 comprises 12 residues. Germline CDR1 is GTSNPN and CDR2 is SVGIG (reference sequence). V was cut by 5 bases and J by 3 bases, with 11 bases left in between. CDR3: CAWGTEDYEQYF. The CDR3 nucleotides are TGTGCCTGGGGAACGGAGGACTACGAGCAGTACTTC.

This clone showed up just once. The CDR3 loop reads CASSSGELGQVYNEQFF. CDR3 DNA sequence: TGTGCCAGCTCCTCCGGTGAACTGGGACAGGTTTACAATGAGCAGTTCTTC. The chain has TRBV19 and TRBJ2-1, with TRBD1 matching over 8 bases. J lost 4 bases, V lost 9 bases, and 17 bases had no gene match. Germline V gene sequence: CDR1 LNHDA, CDR2 SQIVND (reference sequence). This CDR3 region has 17 residues. The variable domain in full, completed from reference TRBV19 and TRBJ2-1, reads DGGITQSPKYLFRKEGQNVTLSCEQNLNHDAMYWYRQDPGQGLRLIYYSQIVNDFQKGDIAEGYSVSREKKESFPLTVTSAQKNPTAFYLCASSSGELGQVYNEQFFGPGTRLTVL.

The rearrangement joins TRBV6-1 to TRBJ1-2; 7 positions agree with TRBD1. Germline CDR1 is MNHNS and CDR2 is SASEGT. Trimming removed 4 bases from V and 0 bases from J; junction bases left unmatched: 5. The CDR3 covers 15 residues. CDR3 region: CASSAGTASNYGYTF. Here the CDR3 DNA reads TGTGCCAGCAGTGCCGGGACAGCTTCTAACTATGGCTACACCTTC.

The gene calls are TRBV5-1 and TRBJ2-5, with 10 nucleotides matching TRBD2. Germline trimming cut 4 bases from V and 4 bases from J; bases unmatched to any gene: 7. Germline V gene sequence: CDR1 SGHRS, CDR2 YFSETQ. The CDR3 sequence is 15 residues long. This chain's CDR3 is CASSASGGAAETQYF. The CDR3 DNA reads TGCGCCAGCAGCGCGAGCGGGGGGGCAGCAGAGACCCAGTACTTC.